The 4 T cell receptor beta chains below all came from one sample that was sequenced in a study of a mutant IDH1 vaccine in newly diagnosed glioma. Measured with immunoSEQ multiplex PCR; TCRdb has only the in-frame clones, and not every one. The sample holds fewer than 35,000 clones, 78% seen once. Antigens of these TCRs are unknown. The sample's time point: week 35, safety follow-up. All doses held 300 ug of mutant IDH1 20-mer peptide, with topical imiquimod. The sample consisted of PBMCs, taken from a glioma patient whose treatment included an IDH1 peptide vaccine. These receptors came from a woman between 40 and 50 years old with glioma.

This chain joins TRBV19 and TRBJ1-2, with TRBD1 identical over 7 bases. Germline loops: CDR1 LNHDA, CDR2 SQIVND (reference sequence). CDR3 length: 14 residues. J gave up 3 bases and V 4 bases, and 5 bases lay outside the gene matches. This CDR3 is CASSRGQRYYGYTF. The CDR3 DNA reads TGTGCCAGTAGTAGGGGACAGAGATACTATGGCTACACCTTC.

This chain connects TRBV30 to TRBJ2-1; tentative D call: TRBD2 (6 bases). The germline gives CDR1 GTSNPN, CDR2 SVGIG (reference sequence). The V and J ends lost 4 bases and 12 bases respectively, with 13 bases between them. The CDR3 is 11 residues long. CDR3 nucleotide sequence: TGTGCCTGGAAAGGAGGGTCCCGGCAGTTCTTC. Translating it yields CAWKGGSRQFF.

The chain recombines TRBV2 with TRBJ1-1; no clear D gene. The CDR3 spans 13 residues. V dropped 7 bases and J dropped 4 bases, with 13 bases sitting between them. CDR1 is SNHLY and CDR2 is FYNNEI in the germline V gene. CDR3 loop: CASTRRDITEAFF. The CDR3 nucleotides read TGTGCCAGCACGCGAAGGGATATCACTGAAGCTTTCTTT.

This rearrangement joins TRBV27 to TRBJ1-5, with TRBD1 as a possible D gene (5 bases). Trimming shortened V by 3 bases and J by 0 bases, and 9 bases separated the two germline ends. There are 15 residues in the CDR3. Germline V gene sequence: CDR1 MNHEY, CDR2 SMNVEV (reference sequence). DNA for the CDR3: TGTGCCAGCAGTTTTGTGGGGGATAGCAATCAGCCCCAGCATTTT. This gives the protein CASSFVGDSNQPQHF.